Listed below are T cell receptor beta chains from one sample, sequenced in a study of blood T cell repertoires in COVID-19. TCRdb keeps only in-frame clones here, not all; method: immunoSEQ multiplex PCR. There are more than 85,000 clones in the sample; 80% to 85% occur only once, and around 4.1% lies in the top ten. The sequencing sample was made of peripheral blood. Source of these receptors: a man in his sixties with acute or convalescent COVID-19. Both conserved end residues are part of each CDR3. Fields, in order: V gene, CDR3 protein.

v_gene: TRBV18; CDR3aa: CASLPGGTGAYEQYF
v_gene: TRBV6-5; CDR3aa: CASPPGNYGYTF
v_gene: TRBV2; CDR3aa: CASRISGRTEAFF
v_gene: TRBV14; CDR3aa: CASSLTGGSHGYTF
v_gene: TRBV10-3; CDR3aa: CAISEPPRGRTDTQYF
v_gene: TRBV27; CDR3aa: CASSPFRTSWTGELFF
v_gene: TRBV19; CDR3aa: CASRQTYGYTF
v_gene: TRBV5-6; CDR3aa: CASSLARGAYTEAFF
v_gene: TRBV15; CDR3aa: CATSRDMALPLDSPLHF
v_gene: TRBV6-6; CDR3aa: CASRRQDEKLFF
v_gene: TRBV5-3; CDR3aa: CARSPKRQGLTLSSYEQYF
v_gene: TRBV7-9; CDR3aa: CASSWTTGVPEAFF
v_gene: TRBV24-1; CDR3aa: CATSDLPGQSPYGYTF
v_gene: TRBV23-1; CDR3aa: CASSHLDRVHQPQHF
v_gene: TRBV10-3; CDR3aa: CAISEGKDTQYF
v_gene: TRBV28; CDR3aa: CASSLDSNYGYTF
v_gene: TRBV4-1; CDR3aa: CASSSGQGMGEQFF